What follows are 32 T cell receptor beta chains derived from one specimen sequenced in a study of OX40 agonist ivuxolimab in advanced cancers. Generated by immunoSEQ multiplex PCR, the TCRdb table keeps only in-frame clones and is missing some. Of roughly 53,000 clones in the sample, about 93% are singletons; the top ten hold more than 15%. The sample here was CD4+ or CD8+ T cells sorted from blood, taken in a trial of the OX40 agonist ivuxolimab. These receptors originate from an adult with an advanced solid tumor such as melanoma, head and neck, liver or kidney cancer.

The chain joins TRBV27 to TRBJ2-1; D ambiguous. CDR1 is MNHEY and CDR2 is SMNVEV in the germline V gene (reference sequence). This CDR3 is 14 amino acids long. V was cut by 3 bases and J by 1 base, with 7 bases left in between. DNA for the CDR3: TGTGCCAGCAGTTTCTCGGAGTCCTACAATGAGCAGTTCTTC. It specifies CASSFSESYNEQFF.

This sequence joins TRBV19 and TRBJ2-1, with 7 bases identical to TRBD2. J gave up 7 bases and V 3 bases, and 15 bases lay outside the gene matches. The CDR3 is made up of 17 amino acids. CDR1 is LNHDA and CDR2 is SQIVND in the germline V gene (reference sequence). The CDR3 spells CASSIGLVLAASNEQFF. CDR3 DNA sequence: TGTGCCAGTAGTATCGGGTTGGTGCTAGCGGCTAGTAATGAGCAGTTCTTC. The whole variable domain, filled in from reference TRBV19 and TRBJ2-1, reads DGGITQSPKYLFRKEGQNVTLSCEQNLNHDAMYWYRQDPGQGLRLIYYSQIVNDFQKGDIAEGYSVSREKKESFPLTVTSAQKNPTAFYLCASSIGLVLAASNEQFFGPGTRLTVL.

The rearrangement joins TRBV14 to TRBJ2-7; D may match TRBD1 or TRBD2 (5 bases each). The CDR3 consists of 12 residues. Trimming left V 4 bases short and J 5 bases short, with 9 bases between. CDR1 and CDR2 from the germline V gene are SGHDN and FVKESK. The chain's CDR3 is CASSLRGDEQYF. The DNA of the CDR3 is TGTGCCAGCAGCCTCCGAGGGGACGAGCAGTACTTC.

The CDR3 reads CASSREPGLAGDTGELFF. The CDR3 region has the DNA TGTGCCAGCAGCAGAGAACCGGGACTAGCGGGAGACACCGGGGAGCTGTTTTTT. This rearrangement joins TRBV13 to TRBJ2-2; TRBD2 aligns across 14 bases. The CDR3 runs to 18 residues. The V segment lost 5 bases and the J segment 3 bases; nucleotides outside the gene matches: 8. Germline lookup yields CDR1 PRHDT and CDR2 FYEKMQ (reference sequence).

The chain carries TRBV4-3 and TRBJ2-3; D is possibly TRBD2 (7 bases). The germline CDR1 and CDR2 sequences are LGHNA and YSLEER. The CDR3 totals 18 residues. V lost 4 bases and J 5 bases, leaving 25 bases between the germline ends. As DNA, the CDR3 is TGCGCCAGCAGCCCCACTTACCGGGGGGCGCGACGGGGAGATACGCAGTATTTT. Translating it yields CASSPTYRGARRGDTQYF.

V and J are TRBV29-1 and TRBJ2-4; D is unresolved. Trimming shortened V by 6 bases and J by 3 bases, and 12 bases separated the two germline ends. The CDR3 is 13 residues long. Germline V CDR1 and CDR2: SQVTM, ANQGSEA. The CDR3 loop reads CSVETANKNIQYF. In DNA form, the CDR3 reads TGCAGCGTGGAGACGGCTAACAAAAACATTCAGTACTTC. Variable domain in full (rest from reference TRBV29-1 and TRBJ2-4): SAVISQKPSRDICQRGTSLTIQCQVDSQVTMMFWYRQQPGQSLTLIATANQGSEATYESGFVIDKFPISRPNLTFSTLTVSNMSPEDSSIYLCSVETANKNIQYFGAGTRLSVL.

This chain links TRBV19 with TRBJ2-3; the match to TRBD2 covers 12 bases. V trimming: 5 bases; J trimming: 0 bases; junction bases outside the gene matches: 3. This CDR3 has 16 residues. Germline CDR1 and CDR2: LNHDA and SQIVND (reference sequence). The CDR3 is CASSGGLAGSTDTQYF. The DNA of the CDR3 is TGTGCCAGTAGTGGGGGACTAGCGGGCAGCACAGATACGCAGTATTTT.

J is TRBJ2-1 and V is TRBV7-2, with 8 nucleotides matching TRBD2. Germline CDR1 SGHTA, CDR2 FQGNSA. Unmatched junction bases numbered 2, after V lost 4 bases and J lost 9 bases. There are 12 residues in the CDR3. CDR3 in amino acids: CASSSGGIEQFF. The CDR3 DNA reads TGTGCCAGCAGCTCGGGAGGGATTGAGCAGTTCTTC.

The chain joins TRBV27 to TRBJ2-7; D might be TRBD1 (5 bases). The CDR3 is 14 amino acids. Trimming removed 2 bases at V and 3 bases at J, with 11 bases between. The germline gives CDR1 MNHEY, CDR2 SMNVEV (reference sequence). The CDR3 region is CASSLNPGFYEQYF. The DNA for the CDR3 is TGTGCCAGCAGTTTAAACCCAGGGTTCTACGAGCAGTACTTC.

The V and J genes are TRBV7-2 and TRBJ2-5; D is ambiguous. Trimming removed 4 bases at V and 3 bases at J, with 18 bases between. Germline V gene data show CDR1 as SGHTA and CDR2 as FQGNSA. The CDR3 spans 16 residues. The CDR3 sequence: CASSSSTPRSKETQYF. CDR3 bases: TGTGCCAGCAGCTCCTCGACTCCCCGGAGTAAAGAGACCCAGTACTTC.

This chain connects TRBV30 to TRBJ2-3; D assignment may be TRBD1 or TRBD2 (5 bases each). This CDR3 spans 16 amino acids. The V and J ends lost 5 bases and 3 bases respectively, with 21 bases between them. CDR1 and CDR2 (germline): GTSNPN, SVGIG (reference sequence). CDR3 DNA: TGTGCCTGGGTAACGGGGCTACCAGTATCGACAGATACGCAGTATTTT. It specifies CAWVTGLPVSTDTQYF.

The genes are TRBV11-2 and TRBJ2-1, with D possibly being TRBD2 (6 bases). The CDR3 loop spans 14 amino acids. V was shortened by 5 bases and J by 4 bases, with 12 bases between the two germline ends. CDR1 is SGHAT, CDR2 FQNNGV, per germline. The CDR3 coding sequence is TGTGCCAGCAGCGAGGGACTTCTGTACAATGAGCAGTTCTTC. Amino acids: CASSEGLLYNEQFF.

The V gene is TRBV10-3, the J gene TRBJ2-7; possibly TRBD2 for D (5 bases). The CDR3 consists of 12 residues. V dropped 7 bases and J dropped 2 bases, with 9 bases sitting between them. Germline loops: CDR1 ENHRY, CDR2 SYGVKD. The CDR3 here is CAIMSGTYEQYF. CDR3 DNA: TGTGCCATCATGAGCGGAACCTACGAGCAGTACTTC.

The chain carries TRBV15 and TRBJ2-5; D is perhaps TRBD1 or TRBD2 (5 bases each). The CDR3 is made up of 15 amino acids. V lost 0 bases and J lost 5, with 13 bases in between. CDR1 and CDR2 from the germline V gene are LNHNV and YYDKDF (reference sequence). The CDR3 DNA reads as TGTGCCACCAGCAGAGATCGGGGCCATTTGGAGACCCAGTACTTC. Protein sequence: CATSRDRGHLETQYF.

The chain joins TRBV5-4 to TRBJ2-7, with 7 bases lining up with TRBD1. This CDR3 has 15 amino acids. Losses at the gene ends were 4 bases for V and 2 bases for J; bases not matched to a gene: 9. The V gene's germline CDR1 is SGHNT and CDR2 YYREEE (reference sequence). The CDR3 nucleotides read TGTGCCAGCAGCCGGCCCGAGACAGGGACCTACGAGCAGTACTTC. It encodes CASSRPETGTYEQYF.

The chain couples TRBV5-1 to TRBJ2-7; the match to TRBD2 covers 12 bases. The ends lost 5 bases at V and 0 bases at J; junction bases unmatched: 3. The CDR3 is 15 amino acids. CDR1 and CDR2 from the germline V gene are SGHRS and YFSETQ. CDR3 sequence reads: CASRVGLAGSYEQYF. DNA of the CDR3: TGCGCCAGCAGGGTGGGACTAGCGGGCTCCTACGAGCAGTACTTC.

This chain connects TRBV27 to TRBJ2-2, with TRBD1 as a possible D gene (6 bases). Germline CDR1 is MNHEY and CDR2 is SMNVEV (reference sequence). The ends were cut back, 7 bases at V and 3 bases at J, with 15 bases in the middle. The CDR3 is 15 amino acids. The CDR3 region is CASNSWGQDTGELFF. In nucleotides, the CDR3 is TGTGCCAGCAACTCGTGGGGGCAGGACACCGGGGAGCTGTTTTTT.

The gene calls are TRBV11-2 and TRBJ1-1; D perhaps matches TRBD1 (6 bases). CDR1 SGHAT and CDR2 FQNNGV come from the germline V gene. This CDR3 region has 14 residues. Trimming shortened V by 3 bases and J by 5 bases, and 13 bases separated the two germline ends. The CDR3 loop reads CASSFRTARTEAFF. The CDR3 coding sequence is TGTGCCAGCAGCTTCAGGACAGCCCGGACTGAAGCTTTCTTT.

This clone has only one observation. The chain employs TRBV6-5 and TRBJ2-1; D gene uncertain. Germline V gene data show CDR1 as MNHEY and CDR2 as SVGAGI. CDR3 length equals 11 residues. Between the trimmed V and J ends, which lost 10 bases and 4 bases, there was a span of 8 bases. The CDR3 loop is CATYQYNEQFF. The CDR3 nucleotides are TGTGCCACGTACCAGTACAATGAGCAGTTCTTC.

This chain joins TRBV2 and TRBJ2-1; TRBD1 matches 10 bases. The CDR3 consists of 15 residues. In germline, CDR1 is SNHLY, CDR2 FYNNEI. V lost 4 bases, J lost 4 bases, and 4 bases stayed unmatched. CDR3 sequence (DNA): TGTGCCAGCAGTGTAGCGGGACAGGGGTACAATGAGCAGTTCTTC. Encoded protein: CASSVAGQGYNEQFF.

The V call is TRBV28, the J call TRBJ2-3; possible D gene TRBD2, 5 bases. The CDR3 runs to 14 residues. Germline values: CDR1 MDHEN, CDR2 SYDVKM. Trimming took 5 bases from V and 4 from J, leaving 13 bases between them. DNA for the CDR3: TGTGCCAGCAGTCGGGGTCTTAGGGCAGATACGCAGTATTTT. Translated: CASSRGLRADTQYF.

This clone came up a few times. CDR3 in amino acids: CASSQESGNQPQHF. The CDR3 DNA sequence: TGCGCCAGCAGCCAAGAGTCGGGGAATCAGCCCCAGCATTTT. This sequence joins TRBV4-3 and TRBJ1-5; D is unclear. There are 14 residues in the CDR3. The V gene's germline CDR1 is LGHNA and CDR2 YSLEER. Trimming pared 0 bases from V and 4 bases from J, leaving 7 bases between.

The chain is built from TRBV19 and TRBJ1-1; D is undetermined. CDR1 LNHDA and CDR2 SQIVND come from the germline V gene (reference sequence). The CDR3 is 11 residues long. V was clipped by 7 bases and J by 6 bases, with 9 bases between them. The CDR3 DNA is TGTGCCAGTAAGGCCGCATCTGAAGCTTTCTTT. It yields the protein CASKAASEAFF.

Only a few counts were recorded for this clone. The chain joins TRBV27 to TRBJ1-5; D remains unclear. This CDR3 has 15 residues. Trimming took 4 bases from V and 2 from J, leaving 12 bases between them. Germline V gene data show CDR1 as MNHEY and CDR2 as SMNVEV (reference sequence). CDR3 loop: CASSSRAVGNQPQHF. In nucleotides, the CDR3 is TGTGCCAGCAGTTCACGAGCAGTCGGCAATCAGCCCCAGCATTTT.

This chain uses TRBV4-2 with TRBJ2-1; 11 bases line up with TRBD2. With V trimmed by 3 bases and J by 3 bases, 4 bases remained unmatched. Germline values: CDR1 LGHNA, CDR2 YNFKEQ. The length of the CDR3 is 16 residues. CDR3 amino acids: CASSHSGTSGYNEQFF. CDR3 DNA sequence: TGTGCCAGCAGCCATTCCGGGACTAGCGGCTACAATGAGCAGTTCTTC.

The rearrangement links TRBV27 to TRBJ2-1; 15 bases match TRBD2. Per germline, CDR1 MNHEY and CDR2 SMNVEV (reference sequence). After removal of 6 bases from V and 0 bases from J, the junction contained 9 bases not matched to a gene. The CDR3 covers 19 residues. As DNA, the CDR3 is TGTGCCAGCAGACGCGGACTAGCGGGAGGGAAGAACTCCTACAATGAGCAGTTCTTC. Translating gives CASRRGLAGGKNSYNEQFF.

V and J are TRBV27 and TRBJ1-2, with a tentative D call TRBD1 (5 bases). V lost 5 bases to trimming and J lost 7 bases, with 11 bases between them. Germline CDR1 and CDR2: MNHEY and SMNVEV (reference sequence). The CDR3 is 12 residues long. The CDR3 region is CASSLPGGGYTF. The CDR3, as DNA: TGTGCCAGCAGTCTACCCGGGGGTGGCTACACCTTC.

CDR3 in DNA: TGTGCCAGCAGTTACTCGATTCCAGTCAATGAGCAGTTCTTC. Protein product: CASSYSIPVNEQFF. The gene calls are TRBV6-5 and TRBJ2-1; D not resolved. Germline V gives CDR1 MNHEY, CDR2 SVGAGI. V dropped 0 bases and J dropped 6 bases, with 9 bases sitting between them. CDR3 length equals 14 residues.

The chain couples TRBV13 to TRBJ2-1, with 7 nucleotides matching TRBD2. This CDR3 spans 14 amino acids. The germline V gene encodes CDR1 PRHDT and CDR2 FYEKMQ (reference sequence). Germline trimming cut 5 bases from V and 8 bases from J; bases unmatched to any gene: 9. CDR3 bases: TGTGCCAGCAGCCCGCGGACTAGTTCGGATGAGCAGTTCTTC. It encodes CASSPRTSSDEQFF.

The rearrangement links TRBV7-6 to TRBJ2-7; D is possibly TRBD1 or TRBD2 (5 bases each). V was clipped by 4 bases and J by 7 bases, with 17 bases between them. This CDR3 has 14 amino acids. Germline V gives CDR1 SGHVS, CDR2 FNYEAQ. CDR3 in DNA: TGTGCCAGCAGCTCGCCGGGACCCCGATGGGAGCAGTACTTC. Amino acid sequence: CASSSPGPRWEQYF.

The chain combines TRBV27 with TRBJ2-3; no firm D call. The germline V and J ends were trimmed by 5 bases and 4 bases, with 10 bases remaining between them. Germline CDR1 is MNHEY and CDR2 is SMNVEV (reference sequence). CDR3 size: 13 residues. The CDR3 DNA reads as TGTGCCAGCAGTCCCCACGTTGCAGATACGCAGTATTTT. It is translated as CASSPHVADTQYF.

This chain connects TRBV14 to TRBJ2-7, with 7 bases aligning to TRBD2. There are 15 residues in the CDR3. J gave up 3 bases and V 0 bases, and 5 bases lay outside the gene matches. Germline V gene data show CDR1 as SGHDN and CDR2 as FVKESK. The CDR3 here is CASSQEPSSGYEQYF. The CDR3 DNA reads TGTGCCAGCAGCCAAGAACCGTCTAGCGGCTACGAGCAGTACTTC.